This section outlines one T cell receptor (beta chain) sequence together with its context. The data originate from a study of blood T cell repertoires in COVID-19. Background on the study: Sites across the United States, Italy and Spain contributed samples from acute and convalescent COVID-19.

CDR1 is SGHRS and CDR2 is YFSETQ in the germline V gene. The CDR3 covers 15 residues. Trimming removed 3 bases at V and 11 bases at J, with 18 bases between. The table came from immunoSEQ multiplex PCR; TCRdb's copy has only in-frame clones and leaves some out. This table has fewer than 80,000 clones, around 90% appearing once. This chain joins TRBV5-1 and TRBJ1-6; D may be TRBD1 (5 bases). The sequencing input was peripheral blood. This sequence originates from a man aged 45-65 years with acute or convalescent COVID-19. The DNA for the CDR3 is TGCGCCAGCAGCTCCCTCGGAGGGGAAGGGGCACCCCTCCACTTT. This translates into CASSSLGGEGAPLHF.